The rows below give T cell receptor beta chains drawn from one sample of a study of blood T cells in healthy people across ages. TCRdb processed the 5' RACE reads anew with MiXCR; each CDR3 protein has one entry. The sample includes 550,000 to 750,000 distinct CDR3 sequences, approximately 21% of them seen just once. Material for sequencing was blood. Receptors originate from a man between 65 and 85 years old in good health. The CDR3 runs from the conserved cysteine through the conserved F or W. The D gene is left open where the match is weak. Not all rows give a size; the values are once, few, many and, for expanded clones, a class.

abundance	v_gene	j_gene	d_gene	CDR3aa	CDR3nt
many	TRBV7-9	TRBJ2-7	NA	CATTGSYEQYF	TGTGCCACCACAGGCTCCTACGAGCAGTACTTC
NA	TRBV19	TRBJ2-5	TRBD2	CASKNTGGQETQYF	TGTGCCAGCAAAAACACGGGGGGCCAAGAGACCCAGTACTTC
few	TRBV10-3	TRBJ2-1	NA	CAISDAGPSYNEQFF	TGTGCCATCAGTGATGCCGGGCCCTCCTACAATGAGCAGTTCTTC
few	TRBV4-1	TRBJ2-1	NA	CASSQDISANEQFF	TGCGCCAGCAGCCAAGATATATCGGCCAATGAGCAGTTCTTC
few	TRBV14	TRBJ2-5	NA	CASSASQGSPGTQYF	TGTGCCAGCAGCGCGTCGCAGGGTTCTCCGGGGACCCAGTACTTC
many	TRBV12-3/TRBV12-4	TRBJ1-2	NA	CASSWSATIYGYTF	TGTGCCAGCAGTTGGTCCGCGACCATCTATGGCTACACCTTC
NA	TRBV28	TRBJ1-1	TRBD1	CATISSGQGNTEAFF	TGTGCCACCATATCGTCGGGACAGGGGAACACTGAAGCTTTCTTT
NA	TRBV4-2	TRBJ2-5	TRBD2	CASSQDRGSLETQYF	TGTGCCAGCAGCCAAGATCGCGGGAGTTTGGAGACCCAGTACTTC
NA	TRBV5-1	TRBJ2-1	TRBD2	CASSLREGYNEQFF	TGCGCCAGCAGCTTGAGGGAGGGGTACAATGAGCAGTTCTTC
few	TRBV27	TRBJ2-1	NA	CASSHFAFSYNEQFF	TGTGCCAGCAGTCATTTTGCGTTTTCCTACAATGAGCAGTTCTTC
NA	TRBV28	TRBJ1-2	NA	CASSNSPYGYTF	TGTGCCAGCAGTAACAGCCCCTATGGCTACACCTTC
many	TRBV4-3	TRBJ2-1	NA	CASSFEGSEQFF	TGCGCCAGCAGCTTCGAAGGTAGTGAGCAGTTCTTC
many	TRBV6-2/TRBV6-3	TRBJ2-1	NA	CASSTTGHWGNEQFF	TGTGCCAGCTCTACTACAGGGCATTGGGGCAATGAGCAGTTCTTC
NA	TRBV29-1	TRBJ2-5	TRBD2	CSVFSGKRETQYF	TGCAGCGTATTTAGCGGGAAACGTGAGACCCAGTACTTC